These T cell receptor beta chains were read from a single sample in a study of molecular identifiers for immune sequencing clone quantification. TCRdb reanalysed the PCR reads using MiXCR and keeps one entry per CDR3 protein. The sample records roughly 71,000 distinct CDR3 sequences, around 20% being singletons. The source material was naive CD8+ T cells from blood, with Jurkat cell RNA spiked in. The receptors originated from a human donor in good health. Some libraries in this study had Jurkat cell RNA spiked in. CDR3s include the opening cysteine and the closing phenylalanine or tryptophan. A D gene is named only where the DNA matches it firmly. Size tells how often a clone was seen (once, few, many) or the class of an expanded clone, and some rows leave it out.

d_gene	v_gene	abundance	j_gene	CDR3nt	CDR3aa
NA	TRBV2	many	TRBJ1-5	TGTGCCAGCAGTGAATTTTTGGGGGGCGGTCAGCCCCAGCATTTT	CASSEFLGGGQPQHF
NA	TRBV12-3/TRBV12-4	many	TRBJ1-5	TGTGCCAGCAGTTTTTGGGGGTCTCAAGAGCCCCAGCATTTT	CASSFWGSQEPQHF
NA	TRBV12-3/TRBV12-4	many	TRBJ1-2	TGTGCCAGCAGTTTCGGTACAGGGTCACACTATGGCTACACCTTC	CASSFGTGSHYGYTF
NA	TRBV27	many	TRBJ2-7	TGTGCCAGCAGTGTGGGGATAGTCTACGAGCAGTACTTC	CASSVGIVYEQYF
NA	TRBV11-2	many	TRBJ1-1	TGTGCCAGCAGCTTGGGGGGATGGGACACTGAAGCTTTCTTT	CASSLGGWDTEAFF
NA	TRBV7-9	many	TRBJ2-7	TGTGCCAGCAGCTTTGGACCGAGCTACGAGCAGTACTTC	CASSFGPSYEQYF
NA	TRBV7-8	many	TRBJ2-7	TGTGCCAGCAGCTTAGCGATGGTAGGGACCCACTACGAGCAGTACTTC	CASSLAMVGTHYEQYF
NA	TRBV29-1	many	TRBJ1-1	TGCAGCGCCACGGACCTAGGGGACACTGAAGCTTTCTTT	CSATDLGDTEAFF
NA	TRBV4-2	NA	TRBJ1-1	TGTGCCAGCAGCCAAGTGTATCGGGGGGGGAACACTGAAGCTTTCTTT	CASSQVYRGGNTEAFF
TRBD1	TRBV12-3/TRBV12-4	NA	TRBJ1-2	TGTGCCAGCAGTTTATACGAGAGACAGGGCCTTTACTATGGCTACACCTTC	CASSLYERQGLYYGYTF
TRBD1	TRBV6-2/TRBV6-3	many	TRBJ2-2	TGTGCCAGCACCCAGGGGGCCGGGGAGCTGTTTTTT	CASTQGAGELFF
NA	TRBV20-1	many	TRBJ2-2	TGCAGTGCTAGAGATTTTACGAACACCGGGGAGCTGTTTTTT	CSARDFTNTGELFF
NA	TRBV3-1	many	TRBJ2-7	TGTGCCAGCAGCCAAGATACTAGTTACTACGAGCAGTACTTC	CASSQDTSYYEQYF
TRBD1	TRBV6-6	many	TRBJ1-5	TGTGCCAGCACCAGGGGGGCAGGGGACGATCAGCCCCAGCATTTT	CASTRGAGDDQPQHF
TRBD2	TRBV11-2	NA	TRBJ2-5	TGTGCCAGCAGGGGGTCTAGCGGTCCCCCCCAAGAGACCCAGTACTTC	CASRGSSGPPQETQYF
NA	TRBV4-1	few	TRBJ2-7	TGCGCCAGCAGCCAAGTTGCACGGACACCCTACGAGCAGCACTTC	CASSQVARTPYEQHF
NA	TRBV20-1	many	TRBJ2-1	TGCAGTGCTTCTATTCAGGGGGGCTCCTACAATGAGCAGTTCTTC	CSASIQGGSYNEQFF
NA	TRBV4-1	many	TRBJ1-5	TGCGCCAGCAGCCAAGGGATAAACCAGCCCCAGCATTTT	CASSQGINQPQHF
NA	TRBV5-6	many	TRBJ2-5	TGTGCCAGCAGCCCCCACCCGGACTCCCGGGGAGAGACCCAGTACTTC	CASSPHPDSRGETQYF
TRBD2	TRBV6-5	NA	TRBJ2-3	TGTGCCAGCAGTCCCTCGCCAAGCGGGATGACAGATACGCAGTATTTT	CASSPSPSGMTDTQYF
NA	TRBV11-2	many	TRBJ1-6	TGTGCCAGCAGCTTCACGCGTTCACCCCTCCACTTT	CASSFTRSPLHF
TRBD1	TRBV5-1	many	TRBJ1-1	TGCGCCAGCAGCTCACCCCGGACAGGAGAGAACACTGAAGCTTTCTTT	CASSSPRTGENTEAFF
NA	TRBV6-1	NA	TRBJ2-2	TGTGCCAGCAGTGCGGGCCAGGCCACCGGGGAGCTGTTTTTT	CASSAGQATGELFF
NA	TRBV23-1	medium-sized	TRBJ2-3	TGCGCCAATTCGACGGTGACTAGCACAGATACGCAGTATTTT	CANSTVTSTDTQYF
TRBD1	TRBV12-3/TRBV12-4	few	TRBJ1-2	TGTGCCAGCAGCAGAGACAGGGGGCTAGGAGGCTACACCTTC	CASSRDRGLGGYTF
NA	TRBV12-3/TRBV12-4	many	TRBJ2-3	TGTGCCAGCAGAATTCCTGAGGGAGATACGCAGTATTTT	CASRIPEGDTQYF
TRBD2	TRBV7-6	few	TRBJ2-7	TGTGCCAGCAGCTTAGGCGGGAGCGGCTACGAGCAGTACTTC	CASSLGGSGYEQYF
NA	TRBV7-2	medium-sized	TRBJ2-5	TGTGCCAGCAGCTTAGGGGCGAGTGCGTACCAAGAGACCCAGTACTTC	CASSLGASAYQETQYF
NA	TRBV7-9	many	TRBJ1-1	TGTGCCAGCAGCTTAGAGGAAGTGAGAGCTTTCTTT	CASSLEEVRAFF
NA	TRBV27	many	TRBJ1-5	TGTGCCAGCAGTCCCCAAGGGGGCAATCAGCCCCAGCATTTT	CASSPQGGNQPQHF
NA	TRBV28	many	TRBJ2-7	TGTGCCAGCAGTCTAGCGTTGAGCTCCTACGAGCAGTACTTC	CASSLALSSYEQYF
NA	TRBV7-2	many	TRBJ2-7	TGTGCCAGCAGCTTATCAGCAGGGCCCCCGGTCTACGAGCAGTACTTC	CASSLSAGPPVYEQYF
NA	TRBV28	many	TRBJ2-1	TGTGCCAGCAGTTTTCCCTCTATCTACTCCTACAATGAGCAGTTCTTC	CASSFPSIYSYNEQFF
TRBD2	TRBV7-2	medium-sized	TRBJ2-3	TGTGCCAGCAGCTTAGGAGGACTAGCGGGCCTAACTTATGACTCAGATACGCAGTATTTT	CASSLGGLAGLTYDSDTQYF
NA	TRBV27	many	TRBJ2-7	TGTGCCAGCAGTTTATACAAGTACTCCTACGAGCAGTACTTC	CASSLYKYSYEQYF
NA	TRBV14	few	TRBJ2-1	TGTGCCAGCAGCCAAGACACACTAGTCGACAATGAGCAGTTCTTC	CASSQDTLVDNEQFF
NA	TRBV7-8	many	TRBJ2-7	TGTGCCAGCAGCCTCAGCTACGAGCAGTACTTC	CASSLSYEQYF
TRBD2	TRBV20-1	many	TRBJ2-7	TGCAGTGCCGGTATAGGACTAGCGGTATACGAGCAGTACTTC	CSAGIGLAVYEQYF
NA	TRBV9	many	TRBJ2-7	TGTGCCAGCAGCCCCCCATCCGGGCCTGAGCAGTACTTC	CASSPPSGPEQYF
NA	TRBV28	many	TRBJ2-5	TGTGCCAGCAGTAGTTTAAGGGAAGCGGATAAAGAGACCCAGTACTTC	CASSSLREADKETQYF
NA	TRBV27	few	TRBJ2-3	TGTGCCAGCAGTTTAGGCCTGGGGTACGCAGATACGCAGTATTTT	CASSLGLGYADTQYF
TRBD2	TRBV10-3	many	TRBJ2-1	TGTGCCATCAGTGATTTGGCAGATGAAGCGGGAGGGGGAACCTACAATGAGCAGTTCTTC	CAISDLADEAGGGTYNEQFF
NA	TRBV7-8	many	TRBJ2-3	TGTGCCAGCAGCTTACTGGGCGGAGATACGCAGTATTTT	CASSLLGGDTQYF
NA	TRBV15	many	TRBJ2-5	TGTGCCACCAGCAGAGTGAGAGTCTCAGAGACCCAGTACTTC	CATSRVRVSETQYF
NA	TRBV9	many	TRBJ2-7	TGTGCCAGCAGCCCCGAGGGACTTCCTTACTCCTACGAGCAGTACTTC	CASSPEGLPYSYEQYF
NA	TRBV5-4	once	TRBJ1-3	TGTGCCAGCAGCTTTGGACCCGCGGGCAGCCTCTCTGGAAACACCATATATTTT	CASSFGPAGSLSGNTIYF
TRBD2	TRBV27	many	TRBJ2-7	TGTGCCAGCAGTTCGTGGACTAGTTTATACGAGCAGTACTTC	CASSSWTSLYEQYF
TRBD2	TRBV28	many	TRBJ2-4	TGTGCCAGCAGGGGGCTAGCGGAAGTAGCCAAAAACATTCAGTACTTC	CASRGLAEVAKNIQYF
NA	TRBV9	NA	TRBJ2-2	TGTGCCAGCAGCCATATGGGGAACGGGGAGCTGTTTTTT	CASSHMGNGELFF